Listed here are 10 T cell receptor beta chains from one sample, sequenced in a study of T cell responses to AZD1222 COVID-19 vaccine. Method: immunoSEQ multiplex PCR; TCRdb's copy keeps in-frame clones and lacks some. The sample contains tens of thousands of clones, around 90% of which appear only once. Specimen: peripheral blood, collected on day 0 of MenACWY control vaccination. These receptors all stem from an adult in good health.

The rearrangement links TRBV7-2 to TRBJ2-3; 9 bases line up with TRBD1. This CDR3 has 16 residues. Germline assignment: CDR1 SGHTA and CDR2 FQGNSA. Germline trimming cut 0 bases from V and 6 bases from J; bases unmatched to any gene: 7. CDR3 sequence: CASSLAPGQGIDTQYF. CDR3 DNA: TGTGCCAGCAGCTTAGCTCCGGGACAGGGAATCGATACGCAGTATTTT. The variable domain in full, with the rest retrieved from reference TRBV7-2 and TRBJ2-3, is GAGVSQSPSNKVTEKGKDVELRCDPISGHTALYWYRQSLGQGLEFLIYFQGNSAPDKSGLPSDRFSAERTGGSVSTLTIQRTQQEDSAVYLCASSLAPGQGIDTQYFGPGTRLTVL.

This sequence joins TRBV6-2 or TRBV6-3 and TRBJ2-7; D tentatively reads TRBD1 or TRBD2 (5 bases each). V dropped 4 bases and J dropped 2 bases, with 12 bases sitting between them. The germline CDR1 and CDR2 sequences are MNHEY and SVGEGT. CDR3 size: 14 residues. CDR3 region: CASSLGTAAYEQYF. In nucleotides, the CDR3 is TGTGCCAGCAGTTTGGGGACCGCGGCCTACGAGCAGTACTTC.

V gene TRBV7-6 combines with J gene TRBJ2-1; weak D call: TRBD2 (5 bases). V lost 2 bases and J 10 bases, leaving 6 bases between the germline ends. The CDR3 consists of 11 residues. Germline CDR1 SGHVS, CDR2 FNYEAQ. The CDR3 bases are TGTGCCAGCAGCTTACGCGGGGAGCAGTTCTTC. Protein sequence: CASSLRGEQFF.

The J gene is TRBJ2-1, the V gene TRBV30; 9 nucleotides match TRBD2. The J segment lost 0 bases and the V segment lost 0 bases, leaving 9 bases of the junction unmatched. The CDR3 has 18 residues. The germline V gene has CDR1 GTSNPN and CDR2 SVGIG (reference sequence). CDR3 residues: CAWSVGGGALGSYNEQFF. The DNA of the CDR3 is TGTGCCTGGAGTGTCGGCGGGGGGGCACTCGGCTCCTACAATGAGCAGTTCTTC.

This rearrangement joins TRBV5-5 to TRBJ1-5; D is uncertain. Germline V gene data show CDR1 as SGHKS and CDR2 as YYEKEE (reference sequence). V was pared by 0 bases and J by 7 bases, with 14 bases between. The CDR3 has 15 amino acids. CDR3 nucleotide sequence: TGTGCCAGCAGCTTGGGGGTCAGCGGTCGACAGCCCCAGCATTTT. Encoded protein: CASSLGVSGRQPQHF. The full variable domain, with the rest looked up from reference TRBV5-5 and TRBJ1-5, is DAGVTQSPTHLIKTRGQQVTLRCSPISGHKSVSWYQQVLGQGPQFIFQYYEKEERGRGNFPDRFSARQFPNYSSELNVNALLLGDSALYLCASSLGVSGRQPQHFGDGTRLSIL.

J is TRBJ1-6 and V is TRBV7-9, with 10 bases matching TRBD1. The V segment lost 7 bases and the J segment 7 bases; nucleotides outside the gene matches: 10. There are 16 residues in the CDR3. Germline values: CDR1 SEHNR, CDR2 FQNEAQ (reference sequence). CDR3 loop: CASTRLGTGVNSPLHF. The CDR3 bases are TGTGCCAGCACGCGATTGGGGACAGGGGTAAATTCACCCCTCCACTTT.

This clone was found once. The chain uses TRBV28 and TRBJ2-2, with D uncertain. Trimming took off 1 base at V and 5 bases at J, with 5 bases between the two ends. This CDR3 spans 13 amino acids. In germline, CDR1 is MDHEN, CDR2 SYDVKM. For the CDR3, the DNA is TGTGCCAGCAGTTTATTGGCTACCGGGGAGCTGTTTTTT. Translating gives CASSLLATGELFF.

This clone appeared once. The CDR3 here is CATTSGGAGELFF. DNA of the CDR3: TGTGCCACCACTAGCGGGGGGGCCGGGGAGCTGTTTTTT. The chain carries TRBV3-1 (or the pseudogene TRBV3-2) and TRBJ2-2; 13 nucleotides match TRBD2. The CDR3 consists of 13 residues. The germline V gene encodes CDR1 LGHDT and CDR2 YNNKEL (reference sequence). J lost 6 bases, V lost 10 bases, and 2 bases had no gene match.

The chain combines TRBV6-5 with TRBJ1-2; 7 bases line up with TRBD1. There are 14 residues in the CDR3. Germline CDR1 and CDR2: MNHEY and SVGAGI. The V segment lost 0 bases and the J segment 8 bases; nucleotides outside the gene matches: 6. In DNA form, the CDR3 reads TGTGCCAGCAGTTACTCGACAGGGAGAAACGGCTACACCTTC. It encodes CASSYSTGRNGYTF.

The V gene is TRBV29-1, the J gene TRBJ1-2, with D uncertain. The length of the CDR3 is 13 residues. Trimming cost V 6 bases and J 8 bases, with 19 bases left between them. CDR1 SQVTM and CDR2 ANQGSEA come from the germline V gene. The CDR3 is CSVLGQIDRGYTF. CDR3 DNA: TGCAGCGTCCTAGGGCAGATAGACCGAGGCTACACCTTC.